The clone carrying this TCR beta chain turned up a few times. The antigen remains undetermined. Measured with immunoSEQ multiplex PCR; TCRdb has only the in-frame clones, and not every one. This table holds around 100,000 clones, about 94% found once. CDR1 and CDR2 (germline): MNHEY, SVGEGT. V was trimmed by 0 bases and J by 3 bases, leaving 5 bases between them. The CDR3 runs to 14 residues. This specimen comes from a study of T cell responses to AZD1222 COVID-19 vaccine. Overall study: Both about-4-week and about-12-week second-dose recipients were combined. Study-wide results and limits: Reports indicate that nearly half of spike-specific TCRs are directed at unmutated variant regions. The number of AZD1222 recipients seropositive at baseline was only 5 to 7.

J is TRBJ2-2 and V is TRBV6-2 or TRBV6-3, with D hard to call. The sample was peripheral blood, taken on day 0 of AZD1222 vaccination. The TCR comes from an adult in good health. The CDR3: CASSYSMDTGELFF. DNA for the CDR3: TGTGCCAGCAGTTACTCGATGGACACCGGGGAGCTGTTTTTT.